Presented here are 8 T cell receptor beta chains from one specimen sequenced in a study of shared clonotypes between healthy human individuals (dated by TCRdb to the early 2020s). Receptor libraries were prepared by the immunoSEQ multiplex PCR assay. Entries here come from immuneACCESS through TCRdb and include only in-frame sequences with V and J called. Some clones fail to appear in such tables; in the studies checked, an unresolved V gene covers under half of the shortfall, and the cause of the remainder is unknown. The sample has 1.5 million to 2.5 million clones on record, over 85% of them singletons. Clones ranked in the top ten supply 1% to 1.5% of the sample. CD8 naive samples were obtained by positive selection for CCR7 among CD45RO-negative cells, yielding a CD45RA+CCR7+ population from which TemRA cells were excluded. What was sequenced was naive CD8+ T cells sorted from blood. The sample's cell subset or site, from its label and the paper: CD45RA+CCR7+. Receptors were obtained from a man aged 18 to 29 in good health.

The CDR3 bases are TGTGCCAGCAGTAGCGACAGGGCGAGAGGCTACACCTTC. This gives the protein CASSSDRARGYTF. The chain recombines TRBV6-5 with TRBJ1-2; 7 bases match TRBD1. V shed 5 bases, J shed 8 bases, and the junction held 8 bases outside the gene matches. Germline CDR1 reads MNHEY; CDR2 reads SVGAGI. This CDR3 is built from 13 residues.

The rearrangement uses TRBV6-6 and TRBJ2-2, with D unclear. Germline V lookup: CDR1 MNHNY, CDR2 SVGAGI (reference sequence). V gave up 6 bases and J gave up 3 bases, with 14 bases separating them. The CDR3 length is 15 residues. CDR3 DNA sequence: TGTGCCAGCAGCTCGACTGGATTAGACACCGGGGAGCTGTTTTTT. Residues: CASSSTGLDTGELFF.

The chain employs TRBV7-8 and TRBJ2-1, with D maybe TRBD2 (6 bases). V was shortened by 1 base and J by 2 bases, with 15 bases between the two germline ends. The CDR3 has 17 amino acids. Germline CDR1 is SGHVS and CDR2 is FQNEAQ. The CDR3 DNA follows: TGTGCCAGCAGCTTAGGTGTATATGGGGGGACCTACAATGAGCAGTTCTTC. Protein sequence: CASSLGVYGGTYNEQFF.

The chain joins TRBV5-1 to TRBJ2-1; TRBD2 agrees at 9 bases. The germline gives CDR1 SGHRS, CDR2 YFSETQ. The CDR3 sequence is 14 residues long. The trim removed 1 base at V and 10 bases at J, leaving 6 bases unmatched. CDR3 sequence: CASSLWTSEGEQFF. Written as DNA, the CDR3 is TGCGCCAGCAGCTTGTGGACTAGCGAAGGGGAGCAGTTCTTC. The whole variable domain, remainder taken from reference TRBV5-1 and TRBJ2-1, is KAGVTQTPRYLIKTRGQQVTLSCSPISGHRSVSWYQQTPGQGLQFLFEYFSETQRNKGNFPGRFSGRQFSNSRSEMNVSTLELGDSALYLCASSLWTSEGEQFFGPGTRLTVL.

The gene calls are TRBV9 and TRBJ2-2; D possibly corresponds to TRBD1 (6 bases). The CDR3 contains 15 residues. Germline assignment: CDR1 SGDLS and CDR2 YYNGEE. Trimming stripped 4 bases from V and 6 bases from J, with 16 bases between. This CDR3 is CASSPPQGGSGELFF. DNA of the CDR3: TGTGCCAGCAGCCCCCCACAGGGTGGATCCGGGGAGCTGTTTTTT. The whole variable domain, remainder taken from reference TRBV9 and TRBJ2-2, is DSGVTQTPKHLITATGQRVTLRCSPRSGDLSVYWYQQSLDQGLQFLIQYYNGEERAKGNILERFSAQQFPDLHSELNLSSLELGDSALYFCASSPPQGGSGELFFGEGSRLTVL.

V and J are TRBV14 and TRBJ1-1, with D possibly TRBD1 on 5 matching bases. Looked up from germline, CDR1 is SGHDN and CDR2 is FVKESK. V lost 1 base and J lost 4, with 10 bases in between. This CDR3 has 14 residues. CDR3 protein: CASSQVTTGTEAFF. CDR3 DNA: TGTGCCAGCAGCCAAGTTACCACAGGCACTGAAGCTTTCTTT.

The CDR3 nucleotides read TGCGCCAGCAGTGAGTCTGGGACAGGGGGGACCGGTTTAGAGACCCAGTACTTC. This sequence encodes CASSESGTGGTGLETQYF. The chain recombines TRBV10-1 with TRBJ2-5, with 11 bases matching TRBD1. Per the germline V gene, CDR1 is WNHNN and CDR2 is SYGVQD (reference sequence). The CDR3 is 18 amino acids. The J segment lost 4 bases and the V segment lost 0 bases, leaving 10 bases of the junction unmatched.

As regards this clone: A much more abundant neighbour one base away suggests this may be a read error. Within the sample, other DNA sequences also encode this same CDR3. The V call is TRBV9, the J call TRBJ2-3, with D perhaps assigned TRBD1 or TRBD2 (5 bases each). The CDR3 length is 14 residues. Germline V gene sequence: CDR1 SGDLS, CDR2 YYNGEE. V lost 0 bases to trimming and J lost 2 bases, with 7 bases between them. The CDR3 bases are TGTGCCAGCAGCGTAGGAGGGGACACAGATACGCAGTATTTT. This sequence encodes CASSVGGDTDTQYF.